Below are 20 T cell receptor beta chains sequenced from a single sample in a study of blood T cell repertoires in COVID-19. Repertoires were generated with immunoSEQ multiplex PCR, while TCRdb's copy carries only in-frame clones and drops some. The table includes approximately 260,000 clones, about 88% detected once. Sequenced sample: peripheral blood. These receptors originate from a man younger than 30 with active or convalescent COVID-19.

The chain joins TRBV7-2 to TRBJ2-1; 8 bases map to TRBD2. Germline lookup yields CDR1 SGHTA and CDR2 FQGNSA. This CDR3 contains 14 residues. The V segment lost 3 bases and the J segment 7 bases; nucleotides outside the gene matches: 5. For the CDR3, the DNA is TGTGCCAGCAGCTTGCGGGAGGCTTGGAATGAGCAGTTCTTC. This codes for CASSLREAWNEQFF.

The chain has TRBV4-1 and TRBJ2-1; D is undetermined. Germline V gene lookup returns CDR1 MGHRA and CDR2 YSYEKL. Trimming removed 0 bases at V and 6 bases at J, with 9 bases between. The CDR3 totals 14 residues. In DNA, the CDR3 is TGCGCCAGCAGCCAAGATTTGACGGGCAATGAGCAGTTCTTC. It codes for CASSQDLTGNEQFF.

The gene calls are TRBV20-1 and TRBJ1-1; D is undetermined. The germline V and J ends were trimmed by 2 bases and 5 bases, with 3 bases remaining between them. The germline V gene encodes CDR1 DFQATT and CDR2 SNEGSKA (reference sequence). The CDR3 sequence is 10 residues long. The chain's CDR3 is CSARITEAFF. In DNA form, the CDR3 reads TGCAGTGCTAGAATAACTGAAGCTTTCTTT.

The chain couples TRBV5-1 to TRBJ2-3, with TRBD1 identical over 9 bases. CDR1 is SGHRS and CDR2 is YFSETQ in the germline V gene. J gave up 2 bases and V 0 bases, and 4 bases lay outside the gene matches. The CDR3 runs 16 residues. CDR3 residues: CASSLETGGNTDTQYF. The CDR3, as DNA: TGCGCCAGCAGCTTGGAGACAGGGGGGAACACAGATACGCAGTATTTT.

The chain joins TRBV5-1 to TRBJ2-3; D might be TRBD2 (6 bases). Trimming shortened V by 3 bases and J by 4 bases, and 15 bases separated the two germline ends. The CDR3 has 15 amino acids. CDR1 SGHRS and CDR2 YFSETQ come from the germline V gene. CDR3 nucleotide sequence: TGCGCCAGCAGCTCGGGACTCCTGACCTCAGATACGCAGTATTTT. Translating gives CASSSGLLTSDTQYF.

DNA for the CDR3: TGTGCCAGCAGCCCCAACAGGACCCCCTACGAGCAGTACTTC. It codes for CASSPNRTPYEQYF. This chain joins TRBV7-3 and TRBJ2-7; maybe TRBD1 (5 bases). The CDR3 length is 14 residues. V lost 5 bases and J 2 bases, leaving 13 bases between the germline ends. Germline V lookup: CDR1 SGHTA, CDR2 FQGTGA.

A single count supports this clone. The CDR3 spells CASQQTDSYYGYTF. CDR3 sequence (DNA): TGTGCCAGCCAACAAACCGACAGCTACTATGGCTACACCTTC. The V call is TRBV28, the J call TRBJ1-2, with a weak D call TRBD1 (5 bases). The germline V gene has CDR1 MDHEN and CDR2 SYDVKM. The V and J ends lost 8 bases and 3 bases respectively, with 16 bases between them. This CDR3 region has 14 residues.

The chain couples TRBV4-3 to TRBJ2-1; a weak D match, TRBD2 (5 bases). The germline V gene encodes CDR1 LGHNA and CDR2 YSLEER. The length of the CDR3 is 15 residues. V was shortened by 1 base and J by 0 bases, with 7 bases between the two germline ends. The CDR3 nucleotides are TGCGCCAGCAGCCAAGCAAGCGGCTCCTACAATGAGCAGTTCTTC. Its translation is CASSQASGSYNEQFF.

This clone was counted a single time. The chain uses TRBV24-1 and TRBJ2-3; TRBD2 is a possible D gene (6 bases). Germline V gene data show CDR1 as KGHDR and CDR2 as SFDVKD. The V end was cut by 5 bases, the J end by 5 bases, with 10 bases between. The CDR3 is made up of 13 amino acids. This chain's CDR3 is CATSVGGEDTQYF. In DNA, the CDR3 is TGTGCCACCAGTGTCGGAGGGGAAGATACGCAGTATTTT.

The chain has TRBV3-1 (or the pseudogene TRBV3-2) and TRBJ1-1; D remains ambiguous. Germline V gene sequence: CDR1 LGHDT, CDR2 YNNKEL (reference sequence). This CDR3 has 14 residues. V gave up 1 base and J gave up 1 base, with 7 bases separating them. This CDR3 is CASSQVGGNTEAFF. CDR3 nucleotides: TGTGCCAGCAGCCAAGTCGGCGGGAACACTGAAGCTTTCTTT.

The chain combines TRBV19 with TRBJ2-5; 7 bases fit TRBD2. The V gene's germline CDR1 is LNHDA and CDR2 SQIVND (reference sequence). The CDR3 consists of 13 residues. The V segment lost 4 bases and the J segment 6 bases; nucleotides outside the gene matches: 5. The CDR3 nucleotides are TGTGCCAGTAGTACGGGACTACTTAAGACCCAGTACTTC. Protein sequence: CASSTGLLKTQYF.

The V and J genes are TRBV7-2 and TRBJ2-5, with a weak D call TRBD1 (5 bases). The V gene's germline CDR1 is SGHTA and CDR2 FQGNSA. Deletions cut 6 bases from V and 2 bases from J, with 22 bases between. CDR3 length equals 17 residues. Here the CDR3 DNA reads TGTGCCAGCAGACATCAGGGATATGCTCGAGAACAAGAGACCCAGTACTTC. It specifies CASRHQGYAREQETQYF.

CDR3: CASGKTGEGSPLHF. The CDR3 DNA is TGTGCCAGCGGTAAAACAGGGGAAGGATCACCCCTCCACTTT. The gene calls are TRBV6-6 and TRBJ1-6; 7 bases fit TRBD1. This CDR3 is 14 amino acids long. CDR1 MNHNY and CDR2 SVGAGI come from the germline V gene (reference sequence). The trim removed 8 bases at V and 10 bases at J, leaving 11 bases unmatched.

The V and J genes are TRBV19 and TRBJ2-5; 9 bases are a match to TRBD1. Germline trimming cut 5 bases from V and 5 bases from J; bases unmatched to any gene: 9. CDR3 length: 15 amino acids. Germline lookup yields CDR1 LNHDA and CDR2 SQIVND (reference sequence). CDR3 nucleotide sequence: TGTGCCAGTAGTTCGGACAGGGGCAGACGGGAGACCCAGTACTTC. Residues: CASSSDRGRRETQYF.

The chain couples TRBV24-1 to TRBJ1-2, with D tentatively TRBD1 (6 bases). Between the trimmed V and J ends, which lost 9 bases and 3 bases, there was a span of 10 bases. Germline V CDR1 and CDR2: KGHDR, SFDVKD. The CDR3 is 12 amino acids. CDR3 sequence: CATQQGDYGYTF. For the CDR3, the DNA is TGTGCCACCCAACAGGGAGACTATGGCTACACCTTC.

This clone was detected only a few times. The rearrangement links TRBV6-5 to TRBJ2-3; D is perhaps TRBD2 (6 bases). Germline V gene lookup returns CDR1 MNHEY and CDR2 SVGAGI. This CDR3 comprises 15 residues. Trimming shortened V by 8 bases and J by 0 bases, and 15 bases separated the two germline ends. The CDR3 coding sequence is TGTGCCAGCGCCCGAGCGGGCTTCAGCACAGATACGCAGTATTTT. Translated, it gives CASARAGFSTDTQYF.

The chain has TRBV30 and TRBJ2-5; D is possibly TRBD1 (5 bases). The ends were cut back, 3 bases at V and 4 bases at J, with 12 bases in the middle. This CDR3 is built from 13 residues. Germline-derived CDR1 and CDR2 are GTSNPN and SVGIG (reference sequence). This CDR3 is CAWSQGSAETQYF. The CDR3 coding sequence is TGTGCCTGGAGCCAGGGCTCGGCAGAGACCCAGTACTTC.

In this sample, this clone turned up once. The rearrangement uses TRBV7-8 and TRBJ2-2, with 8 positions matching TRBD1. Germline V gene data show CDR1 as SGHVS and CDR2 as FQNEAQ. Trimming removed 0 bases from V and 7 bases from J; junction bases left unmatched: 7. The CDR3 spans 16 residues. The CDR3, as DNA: TGTGCCAGCAGCTTAGCGTCAGGGGGCGTTATCGGGGAGCTGTTTTTT. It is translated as CASSLASGGVIGELFF. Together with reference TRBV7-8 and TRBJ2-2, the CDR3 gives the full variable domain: GAGVSQSPRYKVAKRGQDVALRCDPISGHVSLFWYQQALGQGPEFLTYFQNEAQLDKSGLPSDRFFAERPEGSVSTLKIQRTQQEDSAVYLCASSLASGGVIGELFFGEGSRLTVL.

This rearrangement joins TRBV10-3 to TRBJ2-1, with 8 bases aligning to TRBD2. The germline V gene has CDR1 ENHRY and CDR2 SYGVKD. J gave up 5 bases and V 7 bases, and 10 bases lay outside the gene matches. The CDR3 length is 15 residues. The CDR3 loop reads CAITVTSGGDNEQFF. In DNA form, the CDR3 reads TGTGCCATCACCGTCACTAGCGGAGGGGACAATGAGCAGTTCTTC.

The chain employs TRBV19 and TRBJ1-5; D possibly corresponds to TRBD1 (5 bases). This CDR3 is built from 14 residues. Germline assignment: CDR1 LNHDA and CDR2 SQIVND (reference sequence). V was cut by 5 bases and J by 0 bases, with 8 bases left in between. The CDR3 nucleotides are TGTGCCAGTAGTCTCAGGGCTAGCAATCAGCCCCAGCATTTT. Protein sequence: CASSLRASNQPQHF.